The rows below give T cell receptor beta chains drawn from one sample of a study of blood T cells in healthy people across ages. TCRdb reprocessed the 5' RACE reads via MiXCR and lists one record per CDR3 protein. The profile covers fewer than 900,000 distinct CDR3 sequences, with about 42% appearing a single time and roughly 20% taken by the ten largest. Sequencing input: blood. The receptors were sampled from a woman in her sixties or seventies in good health. Both conserved end residues are trimmed from each CDR3. A D gene is named only where the DNA matches it firmly. Part of the rows lack a size; the others show once, few, many or a class for expanded clones.

V gene,clone size,D gene,CDR3 length,CDR3 protein
TRBV25-1,.,.,11,ASMGGAVEGYT
TRBV28,.,TRBD2,13,ASSKLAGVRETQY
TRBV28,.,TRBD2,13,ASSLPLAGAYGQY
TRBV7-9,once,TRBD2,14,ASSFSGGAATDTQY
TRBV25-1,once,.,11,ASMEHTNTEAF
TRBV28,.,TRBD1,10,ASRRQGDEQY
TRBV7-2,.,.,14,ASSLGGSSYNSPLH
TRBV12-3/TRBV12-4,many,.,13,ASSLGTGVVDEQF
TRBV20-1,.,.,9,SADMVSGQF
TRBV7-2,.,TRBD2,12,ASSSSGFTDTQY
TRBV24-1,few,TRBD1,13,ATSAPGQGSYEQY
TRBV20-1,few,.,11,SAREWLGEKLF
TRBV29-1,.,.,9,SVESNYGYT
TRBV20-1,.,.,11,SARSLSRSEQY
TRBV6-5,.,.,13,ASSWFEGWWYGYT
TRBV2,few,.,12,ASSGGFSNQPQH
TRBV5-1,.,.,10,ASSTPDNEQF
TRBV30,.,TRBD2,13,AWSGTSGGHNEQF
TRBV7-9,few,TRBD1,10,ASRVDRGKLF
TRBV28,.,.,13,ASRRGWDGLEKLF
TRBV20-1,.,TRBD2,14,SARLAGAGGSQTQY
TRBV11-2,.,TRBD2,12,ASSLQSSGYEQY
TRBV10-3,many,.,10,AISDYPYEQY
TRBV3-1,.,TRBD1,16,ASSLIRDRGTEDQPQH